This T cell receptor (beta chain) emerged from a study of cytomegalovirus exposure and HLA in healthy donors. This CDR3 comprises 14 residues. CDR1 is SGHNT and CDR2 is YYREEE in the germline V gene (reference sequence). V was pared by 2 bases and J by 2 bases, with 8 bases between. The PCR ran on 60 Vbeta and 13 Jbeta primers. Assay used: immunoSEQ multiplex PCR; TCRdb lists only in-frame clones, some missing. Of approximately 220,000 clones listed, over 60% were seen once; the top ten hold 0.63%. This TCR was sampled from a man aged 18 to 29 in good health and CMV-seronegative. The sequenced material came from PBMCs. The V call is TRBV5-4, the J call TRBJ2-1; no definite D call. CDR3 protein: CASSFDSTYNEQFF. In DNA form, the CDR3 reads TGTGCCAGCAGCTTTGACTCTACCTACAATGAGCAGTTCTTC.